This is a list of T cell receptor beta chains from one sample in a study of blood T cells in healthy people across ages. TCRdb itself ran the 5' RACE reads through MiXCR, one entry per CDR3 protein. The sample has about 540,000 distinct CDR3 sequences, 24% seen once. This sample also belongs to another study, concerning T cells of mothers and their children.

What was sequenced was blood. The receptors come from a boy aged 5-17 years in good health. Both conserved end residues are part of each CDR3. Each record gives: CDR3 length, clone size, V gene, D gene, J gene, CDR3 protein, CDR3 DNA. D genes are given only for firm matches. The size field is filled for only some rows; it gives once, few, many or a size class.

CDR3 length: 14
clone size: NA
V gene: TRBV14
D gene: NA
J gene: TRBJ2-7
CDR3 protein: CASSRRGSTYEQYF
CDR3 DNA: TGTGCCAGCAGCCGAAGGGGCAGCACCTACGAGCAGTACTTC

CDR3 length: 12
clone size: few
V gene: TRBV24-1
D gene: NA
J gene: TRBJ2-7
CDR3 protein: CATSDSGNEQYF
CDR3 DNA: TGTGCCACCAGTGATTCCGGGAACGAGCAGTACTTC

CDR3 length: 15
clone size: NA
V gene: TRBV6-6
D gene: TRBD1
J gene: TRBJ1-6
CDR3 protein: CASSYPEGAKSPLHF
CDR3 DNA: TGTGCCAGCAGTTACCCCGAGGGGGCAAAGTCACCCCTCCACTTT

CDR3 length: 17
clone size: NA
V gene: TRBV5-1
D gene: TRBD1
J gene: TRBJ2-1
CDR3 protein: CASSLVPGQGKDNEQFF
CDR3 DNA: TGCGCCAGCAGCTTGGTGCCGGGACAGGGCAAGGACAATGAGCAGTTCTTC

CDR3 length: 16
clone size: NA
V gene: TRBV7-9
D gene: NA
J gene: TRBJ2-6
CDR3 protein: CASSSDGSSGVNVLTF
CDR3 DNA: TGTGCCAGCAGCTCAGACGGGAGCTCTGGGGTCAACGTCCTGACTTTC

CDR3 length: 14
clone size: NA
V gene: TRBV7-8
D gene: NA
J gene: TRBJ2-5
CDR3 protein: CASTLSQTQETQYF
CDR3 DNA: TGTGCCAGCACCCTAAGCCAGACTCAAGAGACTCAGTACTTC

CDR3 length: 11
clone size: NA
V gene: TRBV29-1
D gene: NA
J gene: TRBJ1-2
CDR3 protein: CSGGEDYGYTF
CDR3 DNA: TGCAGCGGGGGGGAGGACTATGGCTACACCTTC

CDR3 length: 13
clone size: few
V gene: TRBV6-5
D gene: NA
J gene: TRBJ2-5
CDR3 protein: CASSYSLRETQYF
CDR3 DNA: TGTGCCAGCAGTTACTCTTTGCGAGAGACCCAGTACTTC

CDR3 length: 16
clone size: NA
V gene: TRBV7-2
D gene: TRBD1
J gene: TRBJ1-5
CDR3 protein: CASSLALSDRGKFQHF
CDR3 DNA: TGTGCCAGCAGCTTAGCGCTGTCGGACAGGGGGAAGTTCCAGCATTTT

CDR3 length: 19
clone size: NA
V gene: TRBV9
D gene: NA
J gene: TRBJ1-1
CDR3 protein: CASSVVLEFELRMNTEAFF
CDR3 DNA: TGTGCCAGCAGCGTAGTGTTGGAATTCGAACTGAGAATGAACACTGAAGCTTTCTTT

CDR3 length: 11
clone size: NA
V gene: TRBV29-1
D gene: NA
J gene: TRBJ1-2
CDR3 protein: CSAKGTDGYTF
CDR3 DNA: TGCAGCGCCAAGGGTACTGATGGCTACACCTTC

CDR3 length: 15
clone size: NA
V gene: TRBV28
D gene: NA
J gene: TRBJ2-1
CDR3 protein: CASSSPRYGGNEQFF
CDR3 DNA: TGTGCCAGCAGTTCCCCCCGGTACGGGGGCAATGAGCAGTTCTTC

CDR3 length: 12
clone size: NA
V gene: TRBV28
D gene: NA
J gene: TRBJ2-7
CDR3 protein: CASSPPNYEQYF
CDR3 DNA: TGTGCCAGCAGTCCCCCTAACTACGAGCAGTACTTC

CDR3 length: 15
clone size: NA
V gene: TRBV6-2/TRBV6-3
D gene: NA
J gene: TRBJ2-3
CDR3 protein: CASRLGENRLDTQYF
CDR3 DNA: TGTGCCAGCAGATTGGGAGAAAATCGTCTGGATACGCAGTATTTT

CDR3 length: 11
clone size: many
V gene: TRBV10-3
D gene: NA
J gene: TRBJ2-7
CDR3 protein: CAIASGYEQYF
CDR3 DNA: TGTGCCATCGCCAGCGGATACGAGCAGTACTTC

CDR3 length: 14
clone size: few
V gene: TRBV20-1
D gene: TRBD2
J gene: TRBJ2-1
CDR3 protein: CSARGGFSYNEQFF
CDR3 DNA: TGCAGTGCTAGGGGGGGGTTCTCCTACAATGAGCAGTTCTTC

CDR3 length: 17
clone size: few
V gene: TRBV4-3
D gene: NA
J gene: TRBJ1-1
CDR3 protein: CASSQEVRQGGNTEAFF
CDR3 DNA: TGCGCCAGCAGCCAAGAGGTTCGTCAAGGGGGGAACACTGAAGCTTTCTTT

CDR3 length: 14
clone size: few
V gene: TRBV7-8
D gene: NA
J gene: TRBJ2-7
CDR3 protein: CASSAGGVSNEQYF
CDR3 DNA: TGTGCCAGCAGCGCGGGTGGAGTCTCCAACGAGCAGTACTTC

CDR3 length: 14
clone size: few
V gene: TRBV7-8
D gene: NA
J gene: TRBJ2-3
CDR3 protein: CASSQPLGTDTQYF
CDR3 DNA: TGTGCCAGCAGCCAACCCTTGGGGACAGATACGCAGTATTTT

CDR3 length: 15
clone size: NA
V gene: TRBV18
D gene: NA
J gene: TRBJ2-5
CDR3 protein: CASSPSILHLETQYF
CDR3 DNA: TGTGCCAGCTCACCAAGTATACTACACCTGGAGACCCAGTACTTC

CDR3 length: 14
clone size: few
V gene: TRBV20-1
D gene: TRBD2
J gene: TRBJ2-7
CDR3 protein: CSAPPGRALYEQYF
CDR3 DNA: TGCAGTGCTCCCCCCGGGAGGGCCCTATACGAGCAGTACTTC

CDR3 length: 12
clone size: few
V gene: TRBV28
D gene: NA
J gene: TRBJ2-7
CDR3 protein: CASSSLQFGQYF
CDR3 DNA: TGTGCCAGCAGCTCCTTACAGTTCGGGCAGTACTTC

CDR3 length: 16
clone size: few
V gene: TRBV9
D gene: NA
J gene: TRBJ2-5
CDR3 protein: CASSPEEGGGGETQYF
CDR3 DNA: TGTGCCAGCAGCCCTGAGGAAGGAGGGGGCGGTGAGACCCAGTACTTC

CDR3 length: 15
clone size: NA
V gene: TRBV20-1
D gene: NA
J gene: TRBJ2-1
CDR3 protein: CSARDGSLTSNEQFF
CDR3 DNA: TGCAGTGCTAGAGATGGGTCCCTAACCTCCAATGAGCAGTTCTTC

CDR3 length: 15
clone size: NA
V gene: TRBV9
D gene: NA
J gene: TRBJ2-1
CDR3 protein: CASSVAPAASDEQFF
CDR3 DNA: TGTGCCAGCAGCGTAGCACCGGCCGCTAGCGATGAGCAGTTCTTC

CDR3 length: 12
clone size: few
V gene: TRBV20-1
D gene: NA
J gene: TRBJ2-5
CDR3 protein: CSASFLQETQYF
CDR3 DNA: TGCAGTGCTAGTTTTTTGCAAGAGACCCAGTACTTC

CDR3 length: 16
clone size: few
V gene: TRBV5-1
D gene: TRBD1
J gene: TRBJ1-3
CDR3 protein: CASSIGAGGGGNTIYF
CDR3 DNA: TGCGCCAGCAGCATAGGCGCAGGGGGCGGTGGAAACACCATATATTTT

CDR3 length: 14
clone size: NA
V gene: TRBV29-1
D gene: NA
J gene: TRBJ2-7
CDR3 protein: CSVATHTYPYEQYF
CDR3 DNA: TGCAGCGTCGCGACCCACACGTACCCCTACGAGCAGTACTTC

CDR3 length: 15
clone size: NA
V gene: TRBV24-1
D gene: NA
J gene: TRBJ2-1
CDR3 protein: CATSAGPHSYNEQFF
CDR3 DNA: TGTGCCACCAGTGCGGGACCACACTCTTACAATGAGCAGTTCTTC

CDR3 length: 13
clone size: NA
V gene: TRBV5-1
D gene: NA
J gene: TRBJ2-7
CDR3 protein: CASSTAQSYEQYF
CDR3 DNA: TGCGCCAGCAGCACGGCCCAGTCCTACGAGCAGTACTTC

CDR3 length: 12
clone size: few
V gene: TRBV28
D gene: NA
J gene: TRBJ1-1
CDR3 protein: CASNHLAPEAFF
CDR3 DNA: TGTGCCAGCAATCATTTGGCCCCTGAAGCTTTCTTT

CDR3 length: 13
clone size: once
V gene: TRBV7-9
D gene: TRBD1
J gene: TRBJ2-4
CDR3 protein: CASLDRVGNIQYF
CDR3 DNA: TGTGCCAGCCTGGACAGGGTCGGAAACATTCAGTACTTC

CDR3 length: 12
clone size: few
V gene: TRBV3-1
D gene: NA
J gene: TRBJ2-7
CDR3 protein: CASSQERGEQYF
CDR3 DNA: TGTGCCAGCAGCCAAGAACGTGGGGAGCAGTACTTC

CDR3 length: 15
clone size: NA
V gene: TRBV12-3/TRBV12-4
D gene: TRBD1
J gene: TRBJ2-3
CDR3 protein: CASSLGQGRTDTQYF
CDR3 DNA: TGTGCCAGCAGTCTCGGACAGGGGCGGACAGATACGCAGTATTTT

CDR3 length: 15
clone size: NA
V gene: TRBV7-3
D gene: TRBD2
J gene: TRBJ2-3
CDR3 protein: CASSPGTSLKDTQYF
CDR3 DNA: TGTGCCAGCAGCCCCGGGACTAGCCTTAAAGATACGCAGTATTTT

CDR3 length: 13
clone size: few
V gene: TRBV7-3
D gene: NA
J gene: TRBJ2-7
CDR3 protein: CASSLTGEDEQYF
CDR3 DNA: TGTGCCAGCAGCTTAACAGGGGAGGACGAGCAGTACTTC

CDR3 length: 13
clone size: few
V gene: TRBV15
D gene: NA
J gene: TRBJ2-7
CDR3 protein: CATSRDSAYEQYF
CDR3 DNA: TGTGCCACCAGCAGAGATTCTGCCTACGAGCAGTACTTC

CDR3 length: 12
clone size: NA
V gene: TRBV7-9
D gene: NA
J gene: TRBJ2-3
CDR3 protein: CASKTGTDTQYF
CDR3 DNA: TGTGCCAGCAAAACGGGCACAGATACGCAGTATTTT

CDR3 length: 17
clone size: NA
V gene: TRBV27
D gene: TRBD1
J gene: TRBJ1-2
CDR3 protein: CASSRSLGQGGFGGYTF
CDR3 DNA: TGTGCCAGCAGTAGATCCCTGGGACAGGGAGGTTTCGGTGGCTACACCTTC

CDR3 length: 11
clone size: NA
V gene: TRBV6-5
D gene: NA
J gene: TRBJ2-7
CDR3 protein: CASGTGPEQYF
CDR3 DNA: TGTGCCAGCGGAACAGGGCCCGAGCAGTACTTC

CDR3 length: 15
clone size: once
V gene: TRBV27
D gene: NA
J gene: TRBJ2-7
CDR3 protein: CASSQTGNRGDEQYF
CDR3 DNA: TGTGCCAGCAGTCAAACAGGGAATCGAGGCGACGAGCAGTACTTC

CDR3 length: 16
clone size: few
V gene: TRBV9
D gene: TRBD2
J gene: TRBJ2-3
CDR3 protein: CASSVGSGRESDTQYF
CDR3 DNA: TGTGCCAGCAGCGTAGGTTCAGGGAGGGAATCAGATACGCAGTATTTT

CDR3 length: 13
clone size: NA
V gene: TRBV21-1
D gene: NA
J gene: TRBJ1-2
CDR3 protein: CASGLAHNYGYTF
CDR3 DNA: TGTGCCAGCGGACTCGCTCATAACTATGGCTACACCTTC

CDR3 length: 16
clone size: few
V gene: TRBV6-2/TRBV6-3
D gene: TRBD1
J gene: TRBJ2-7
CDR3 protein: CASRPRTGRSIYEQYF
CDR3 DNA: TGTGCCAGCAGACCAAGGACAGGGCGCAGCATCTACGAGCAGTACTTC

CDR3 length: 12
clone size: few
V gene: TRBV5-4
D gene: NA
J gene: TRBJ2-7
CDR3 protein: CASSPGTHEQYF
CDR3 DNA: TGTGCCAGCAGCCCTGGGACCCACGAGCAGTACTTC

CDR3 length: 12
clone size: few
V gene: TRBV29-1
D gene: NA
J gene: TRBJ2-7
CDR3 protein: CSVRVASDEQYF
CDR3 DNA: TGCAGCGTTAGAGTCGCCTCGGACGAGCAGTACTTC

CDR3 length: 20
clone size: few
V gene: TRBV11-2
D gene: TRBD2
J gene: TRBJ2-1
CDR3 protein: CASSRDRGNGLAGLSREQFF
CDR3 DNA: TGTGCCAGCAGCCGCGACCGGGGGAATGGACTAGCGGGGCTATCGCGGGAGCAGTTCTTC

CDR3 length: 18
clone size: NA
V gene: TRBV2
D gene: TRBD2
J gene: TRBJ2-5
CDR3 protein: CASRAGTSGRNLQETQYF
CDR3 DNA: TGTGCCAGCAGGGCTGGGACTAGCGGGAGGAACCTCCAAGAGACCCAGTACTTC

CDR3 length: 16
clone size: NA
V gene: TRBV28
D gene: TRBD1
J gene: TRBJ2-1
CDR3 protein: CASSPWTGGNYNEQFF
CDR3 DNA: TGTGCCAGCAGTCCCTGGACAGGGGGTAATTACAATGAGCAGTTCTTC

CDR3 length: 17
clone size: NA
V gene: TRBV4-3
D gene: TRBD1
J gene: TRBJ2-2
CDR3 protein: CASSQDMRQGNTGELFF
CDR3 DNA: TGCGCCAGTAGCCAAGATATGAGACAGGGAAACACCGGGGAGCTGTTTTTT

CDR3 length: 15
clone size: NA
V gene: TRBV28
D gene: NA
J gene: TRBJ2-5
CDR3 protein: CASSADLWAGETQYF
CDR3 DNA: TGTGCCAGCAGTGCGGACCTGTGGGCAGGCGAGACCCAGTACTTC

CDR3 length: 16
clone size: many
V gene: TRBV7-9
D gene: TRBD2
J gene: TRBJ2-7
CDR3 protein: CASSLSESGRAHEQYF
CDR3 DNA: TGTGCCAGCAGCTTATCTGAAAGCGGGAGGGCCCACGAGCAGTACTTC

CDR3 length: 14
clone size: NA
V gene: TRBV12-3/TRBV12-4
D gene: NA
J gene: TRBJ1-4
CDR3 protein: CASNFWGGGEKLFF
CDR3 DNA: TGTGCCAGCAATTTTTGGGGCGGAGGTGAAAAACTGTTTTTT

CDR3 length: 15
clone size: NA
V gene: TRBV28
D gene: NA
J gene: TRBJ2-6
CDR3 protein: CASSFSVSGANVLTF
CDR3 DNA: TGTGCCAGCAGTTTCTCTGTCTCTGGGGCCAACGTCCTGACTTTC